The 3 T cell receptor beta chains presented below share a single source sample, sequenced in a study of cytomegalovirus exposure and HLA in healthy donors. The PCR ran on 60 Vbeta and 13 Jbeta primers. Using immunoSEQ multiplex PCR, the repertoire was profiled, and TCRdb retains in-frame clones only, with some absent. The data show about 160,000 clones, around four fifths seen once. The sample consisted of PBMCs. The receptors shown here come from a woman in her thirties in good health and CMV-seronegative.

The chain links TRBV2 to TRBJ2-3; 7 bases are a match to TRBD1. CDR1 is SNHLY and CDR2 is FYNNEI in the germline V gene. The CDR3 is 16 amino acids. V dropped 6 bases and J dropped 0; count of bases not matched to a gene: 9. Here the CDR3 reads CASRGRQGTSTDTQYF. The CDR3 DNA follows: TGTGCCAGCAGGGGGCGACAGGGCACTAGCACAGATACGCAGTATTTT.

This clone has at least ten counts. The chain combines TRBV2 with TRBJ1-3; D uncertain. Trimming pared 4 bases from V and 3 bases from J, leaving 7 bases between. CDR1 is SNHLY and CDR2 is FYNNEI in the germline V gene. CDR3 length equals 13 residues. The CDR3 reads CASSGNYGNTIYF. The CDR3 nucleotides read TGTGCCAGCAGTGGGAACTATGGAAACACCATATATTTT.

This chain links TRBV7-9 with TRBJ2-3; 9 bases map to TRBD2. CDR1 and CDR2 from the germline V gene are SEHNR and FQNEAQ (reference sequence). This CDR3 contains 15 residues. V dropped 4 bases and J dropped 2; count of bases not matched to a gene: 4. CDR3 sequence reads: CASSSAGGYTDTQYF. CDR3 DNA: TGTGCCAGCAGCTCCGCGGGGGGGTACACAGATACGCAGTATTTT. The whole variable domain, remainder taken from reference TRBV7-9 and TRBJ2-3, is DTGVSQNPRHKITKRGQNVTFRCDPISEHNRLYWYRQTLGQGPEFLTYFQNEAQLEKSRLLSDRFSAERPKGSFSTLEIQRTEQGDSAMYLCASSSAGGYTDTQYFGPGTRLTVL.